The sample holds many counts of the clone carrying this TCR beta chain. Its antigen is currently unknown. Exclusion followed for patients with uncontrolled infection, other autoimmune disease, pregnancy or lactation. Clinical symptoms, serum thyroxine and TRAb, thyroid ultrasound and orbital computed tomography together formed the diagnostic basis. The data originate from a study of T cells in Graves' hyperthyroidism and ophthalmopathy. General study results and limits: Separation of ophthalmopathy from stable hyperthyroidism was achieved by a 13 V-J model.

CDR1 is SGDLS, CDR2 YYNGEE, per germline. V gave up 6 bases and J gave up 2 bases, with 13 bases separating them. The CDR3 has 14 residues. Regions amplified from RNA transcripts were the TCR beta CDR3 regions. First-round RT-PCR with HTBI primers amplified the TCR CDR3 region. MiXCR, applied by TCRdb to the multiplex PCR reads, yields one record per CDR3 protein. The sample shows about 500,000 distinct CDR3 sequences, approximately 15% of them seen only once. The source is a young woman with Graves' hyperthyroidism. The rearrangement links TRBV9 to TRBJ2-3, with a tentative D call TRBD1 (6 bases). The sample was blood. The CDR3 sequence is CASNPEGVTDTQYF. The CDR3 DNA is TGTGCCAGCAATCCCGAGGGGGTCACAGATACGCAGTATTTT. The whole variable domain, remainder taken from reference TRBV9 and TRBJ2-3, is DSGVTQTPKHLITATGQRVTLRCSPRSGDLSVYWYQQSLDQGLQFLIQYYNGEERAKGNILERFSAQQFPDLHSELNLSSLELGDSALYFCASNPEGVTDTQYFGPGTRLTVL.